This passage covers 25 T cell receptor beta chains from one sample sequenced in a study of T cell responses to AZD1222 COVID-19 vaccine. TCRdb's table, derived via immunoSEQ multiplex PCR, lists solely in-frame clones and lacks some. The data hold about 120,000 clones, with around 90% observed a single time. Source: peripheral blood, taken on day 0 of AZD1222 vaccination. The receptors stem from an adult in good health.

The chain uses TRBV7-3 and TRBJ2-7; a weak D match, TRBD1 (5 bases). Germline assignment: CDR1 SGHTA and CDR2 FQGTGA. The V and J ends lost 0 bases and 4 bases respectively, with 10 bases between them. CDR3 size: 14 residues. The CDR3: CASSLTPSGYEQYF. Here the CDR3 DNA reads TGTGCCAGCAGCTTAACCCCATCAGGGTACGAGCAGTACTTC.

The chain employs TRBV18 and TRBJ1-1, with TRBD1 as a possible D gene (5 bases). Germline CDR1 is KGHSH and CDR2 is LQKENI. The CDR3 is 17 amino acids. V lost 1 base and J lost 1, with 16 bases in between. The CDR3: CASSPLQQGGSNTEAFF. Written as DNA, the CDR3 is TGTGCCAGCTCACCACTCCAGCAGGGCGGGTCGAACACTGAAGCTTTCTTT.

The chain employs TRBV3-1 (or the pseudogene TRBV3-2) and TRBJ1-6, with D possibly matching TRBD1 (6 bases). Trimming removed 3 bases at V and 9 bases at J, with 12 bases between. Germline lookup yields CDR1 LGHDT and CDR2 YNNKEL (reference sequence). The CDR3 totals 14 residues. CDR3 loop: CASSHAGARSPLHF. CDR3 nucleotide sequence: TGTGCCAGCAGCCACGCAGGGGCTCGTTCACCCCTCCACTTT.

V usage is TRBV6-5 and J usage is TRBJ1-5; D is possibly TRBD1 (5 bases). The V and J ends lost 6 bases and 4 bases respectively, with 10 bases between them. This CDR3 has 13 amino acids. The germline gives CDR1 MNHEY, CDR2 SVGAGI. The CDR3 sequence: CASSLGQNQPQHF. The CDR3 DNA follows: TGTGCCAGCAGCCTTGGACAAAATCAGCCCCAGCATTTT.

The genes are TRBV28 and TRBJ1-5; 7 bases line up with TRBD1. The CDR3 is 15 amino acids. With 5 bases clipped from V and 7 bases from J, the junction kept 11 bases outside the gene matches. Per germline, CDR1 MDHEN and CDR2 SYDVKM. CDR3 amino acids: CASSPPGTVLQPQHF. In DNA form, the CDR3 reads TGTGCCAGCAGTCCACCAGGGACAGTCCTCCAGCCCCAGCATTTT.

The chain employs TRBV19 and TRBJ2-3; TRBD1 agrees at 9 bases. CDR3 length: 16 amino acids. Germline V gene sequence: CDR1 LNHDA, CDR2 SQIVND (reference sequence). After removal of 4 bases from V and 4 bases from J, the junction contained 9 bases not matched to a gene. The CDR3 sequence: CASSNRLGQGADTQYF. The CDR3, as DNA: TGTGCCAGTAGTAATCGGCTGGGACAGGGAGCAGATACGCAGTATTTT. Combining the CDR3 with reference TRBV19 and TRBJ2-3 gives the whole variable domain DGGITQSPKYLFRKEGQNVTLSCEQNLNHDAMYWYRQDPGQGLRLIYYSQIVNDFQKGDIAEGYSVSREKKESFPLTVTSAQKNPTAFYLCASSNRLGQGADTQYFGPGTRLTVL.

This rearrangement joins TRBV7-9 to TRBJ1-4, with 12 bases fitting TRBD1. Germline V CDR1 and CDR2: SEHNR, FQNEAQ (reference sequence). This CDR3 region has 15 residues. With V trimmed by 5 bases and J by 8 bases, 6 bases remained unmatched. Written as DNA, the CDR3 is TGTGCCAGCAGCCCTGGGACAGGGGGCTTAGAAAAACTGTTTTTT. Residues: CASSPGTGGLEKLFF. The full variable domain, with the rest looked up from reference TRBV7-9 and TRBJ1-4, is DTGVSQNPRHKITKRGQNVTFRCDPISEHNRLYWYRQTLGQGPEFLTYFQNEAQLEKSRLLSDRFSAERPKGSFSTLEIQRTEQGDSAMYLCASSPGTGGLEKLFFGSGTQLSVL.

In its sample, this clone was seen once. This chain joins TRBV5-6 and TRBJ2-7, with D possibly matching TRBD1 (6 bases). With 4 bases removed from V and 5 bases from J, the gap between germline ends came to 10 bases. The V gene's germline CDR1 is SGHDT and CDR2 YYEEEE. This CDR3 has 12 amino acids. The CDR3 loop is CASSLDRHEQYF. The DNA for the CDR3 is TGTGCCAGCAGCCTGGACAGACACGAGCAGTACTTC.

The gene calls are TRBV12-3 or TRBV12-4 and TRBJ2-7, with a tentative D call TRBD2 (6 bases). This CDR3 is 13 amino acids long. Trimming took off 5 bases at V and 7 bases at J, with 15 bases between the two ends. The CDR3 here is CASSLGGLGEQYF. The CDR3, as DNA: TGTGCCAGCAGTCTCGGGGGTTTGGGGGAGCAGTACTTC.

This chain's CDR3 is CASSQGGRWVKNTEAFF. CDR3 nucleotide sequence: TGTGCCAGCAGCCAAGGGGGCAGATGGGTTAAGAACACTGAAGCTTTCTTT. V usage is TRBV3-1 (or the pseudogene TRBV3-2) and J usage is TRBJ1-1; perhaps TRBD1 as D (5 bases). The CDR3 consists of 17 residues. Germline assignment: CDR1 LGHDT and CDR2 YNNKEL (reference sequence). V lost 1 base, J lost 1 base, and 16 bases lay in between.

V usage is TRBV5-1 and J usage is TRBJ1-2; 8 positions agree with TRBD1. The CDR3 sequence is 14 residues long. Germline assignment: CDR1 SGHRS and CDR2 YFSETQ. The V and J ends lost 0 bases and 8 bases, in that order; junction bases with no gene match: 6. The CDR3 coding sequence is TGCGCCAGCAGCTTGGAAGGACAGGGTGGCGGCTACACCTTC. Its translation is CASSLEGQGGGYTF.

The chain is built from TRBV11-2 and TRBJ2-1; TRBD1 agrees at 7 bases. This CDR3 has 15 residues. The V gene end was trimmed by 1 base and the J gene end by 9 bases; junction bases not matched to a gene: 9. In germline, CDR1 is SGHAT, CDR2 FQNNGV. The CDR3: CASSLGTVQGIEQFF. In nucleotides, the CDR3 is TGTGCCAGCAGCTTAGGAACGGTACAGGGGATTGAGCAGTTCTTC.

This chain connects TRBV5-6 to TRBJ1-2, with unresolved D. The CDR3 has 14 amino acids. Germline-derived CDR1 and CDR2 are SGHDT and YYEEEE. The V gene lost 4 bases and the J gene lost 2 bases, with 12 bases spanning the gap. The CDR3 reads CASSLGGENYGYTF. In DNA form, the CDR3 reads TGTGCCAGCAGCCTGGGTGGGGAGAACTATGGCTACACCTTC.

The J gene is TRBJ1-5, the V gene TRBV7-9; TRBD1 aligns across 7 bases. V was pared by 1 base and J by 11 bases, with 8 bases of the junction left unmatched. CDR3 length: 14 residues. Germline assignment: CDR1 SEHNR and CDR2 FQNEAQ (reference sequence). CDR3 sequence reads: CASSLDDRAQTQHF. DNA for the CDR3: TGTGCCAGCAGCTTAGATGACAGGGCCCAAACCCAGCATTTT.

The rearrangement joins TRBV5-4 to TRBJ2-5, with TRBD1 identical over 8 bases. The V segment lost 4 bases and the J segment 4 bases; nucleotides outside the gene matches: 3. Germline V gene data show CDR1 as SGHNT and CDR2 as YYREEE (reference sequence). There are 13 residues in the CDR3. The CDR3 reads CASSADRAETQYF. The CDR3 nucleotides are TGTGCCAGCAGCGCGGACAGGGCAGAGACCCAGTACTTC.

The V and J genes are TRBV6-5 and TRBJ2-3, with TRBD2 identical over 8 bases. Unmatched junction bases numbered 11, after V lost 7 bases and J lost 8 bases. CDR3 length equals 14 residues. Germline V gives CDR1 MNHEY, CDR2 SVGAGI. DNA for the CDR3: TGTGCCAGCACCGAACGGGGGGGGGTCAGTACGCAGTATTTT. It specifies CASTERGGVSTQYF.

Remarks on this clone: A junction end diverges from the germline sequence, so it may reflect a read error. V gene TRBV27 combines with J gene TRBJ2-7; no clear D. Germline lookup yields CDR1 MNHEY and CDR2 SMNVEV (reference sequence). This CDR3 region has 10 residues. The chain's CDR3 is CASTTESRHF. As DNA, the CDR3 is TGTGCCAGCACTACAGAGAGCAGGCACTTC.

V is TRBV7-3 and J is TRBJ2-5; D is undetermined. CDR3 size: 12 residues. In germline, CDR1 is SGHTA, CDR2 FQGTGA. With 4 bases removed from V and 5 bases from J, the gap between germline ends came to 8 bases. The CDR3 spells CASSSHPETQYF. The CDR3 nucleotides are TGTGCCAGCAGCTCCCATCCGGAGACCCAGTACTTC.

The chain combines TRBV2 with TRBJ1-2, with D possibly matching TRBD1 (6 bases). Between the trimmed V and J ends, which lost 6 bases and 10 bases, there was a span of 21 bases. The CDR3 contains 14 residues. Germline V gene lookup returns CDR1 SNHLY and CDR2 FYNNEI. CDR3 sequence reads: CASREARGIRDYTF. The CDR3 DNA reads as TGTGCCAGCAGGGAGGCCAGGGGCATCCGGGACTACACCTTC.

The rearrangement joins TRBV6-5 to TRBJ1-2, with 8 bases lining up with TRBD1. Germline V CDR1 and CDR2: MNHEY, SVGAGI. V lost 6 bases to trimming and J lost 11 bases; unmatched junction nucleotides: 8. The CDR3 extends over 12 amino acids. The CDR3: CASRTGEGGYTF. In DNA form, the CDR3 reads TGTGCCAGCAGGACAGGGGAGGGGGGTTACACCTTC.

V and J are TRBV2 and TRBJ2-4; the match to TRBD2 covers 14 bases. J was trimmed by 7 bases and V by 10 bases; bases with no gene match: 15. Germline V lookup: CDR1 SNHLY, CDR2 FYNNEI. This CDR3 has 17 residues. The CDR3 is CAINGGGLAGVGNIQYF. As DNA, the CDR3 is TGTGCCATAAATGGGGGGGGACTAGCGGGAGTCGGGAACATTCAGTACTTC.

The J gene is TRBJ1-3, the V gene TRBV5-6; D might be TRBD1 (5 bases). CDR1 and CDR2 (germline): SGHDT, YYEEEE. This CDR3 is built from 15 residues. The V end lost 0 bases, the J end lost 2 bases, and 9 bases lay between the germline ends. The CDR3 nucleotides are TGTGCCAGCAGCTTGGTCCGGGGCCCTGGAAACACCATATATTTT. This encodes CASSLVRGPGNTIYF.

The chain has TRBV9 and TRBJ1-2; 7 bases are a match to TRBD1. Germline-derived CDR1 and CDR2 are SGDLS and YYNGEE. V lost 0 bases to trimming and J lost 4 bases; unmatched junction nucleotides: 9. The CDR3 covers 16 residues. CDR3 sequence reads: CASSVAPTGTSYGYTF. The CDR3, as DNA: TGTGCCAGCAGCGTAGCTCCGACAGGGACGAGCTATGGCTACACCTTC. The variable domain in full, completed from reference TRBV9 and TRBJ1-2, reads DSGVTQTPKHLITATGQRVTLRCSPRSGDLSVYWYQQSLDQGLQFLIQYYNGEERAKGNILERFSAQQFPDLHSELNLSSLELGDSALYFCASSVAPTGTSYGYTFGSGTRLTVV.

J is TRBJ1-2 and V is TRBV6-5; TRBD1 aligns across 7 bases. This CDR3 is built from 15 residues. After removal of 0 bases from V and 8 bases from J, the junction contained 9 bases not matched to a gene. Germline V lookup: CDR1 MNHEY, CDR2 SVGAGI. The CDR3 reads CASSYSQGLNSGYTF. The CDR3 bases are TGTGCCAGCAGTTACTCACAGGGGCTAAATTCCGGCTACACCTTC.

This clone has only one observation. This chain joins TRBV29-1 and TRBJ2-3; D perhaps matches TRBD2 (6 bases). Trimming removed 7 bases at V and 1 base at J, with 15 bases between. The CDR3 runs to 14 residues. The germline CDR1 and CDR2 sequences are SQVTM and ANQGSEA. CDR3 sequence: CSAGSGVGTDTQYF. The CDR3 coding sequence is TGCAGCGCCGGGAGTGGGGTTGGCACAGATACGCAGTATTTT.